This entry lists 15 T cell receptor beta chains sequenced from one sample in a study of response to subunit inactivated influenza vaccine listed by TCRdb under 2018. Library construction relied on RT-PCR. Data came from an Illumina HiSeq 2500. TCRdb redid the processing of the public reads, applying fastp at Q25 and MiXCR, and retained in-frame beta chains. All rows with the same CDR3 protein become a single entry with the most common DNA and genes. In this sample the table shows around 650,000 distinct CDR3 sequences, 15% to 17% of which occur a single time. Of the sample, more than 9% is held by the ten largest clones. The specimen was PBMCs from blood, collected 11 to 12 days after vaccination. Receptors were obtained from a man in his fifties who received an inactivated influenza vaccine. Donor details come from another sample of the same person, matched by shared clones.

This clonotype showed up just a few times. Mismatch with germline at one junction end may stem from a read error. DNA for the CDR3: TGTGCCAGCAGCGTAGGACCCGGCTACGATGAGCAGTTCTTC. The encoded protein is CASSVGPGYDEQFF. The chain uses TRBV9 and TRBJ2-1; no definite D call. The CDR3 totals 14 residues. The germline gives CDR1 SGDLS, CDR2 YYNGEE.

The chain recombines TRBV5-1 with TRBJ2-1, with a weak D call TRBD1 (6 bases). This CDR3 comprises 13 residues. Trimming removed 4 bases from V and 7 bases from J, with 12 bases in between. Germline values: CDR1 SGHRS, CDR2 YFSETQ. CDR3 sequence reads: CASSTGQQNEQFF. The CDR3 coding sequence is TGCGCCAGCAGCACAGGACAGCAGAATGAGCAGTTCTTC.

V gene TRBV12-3 or TRBV12-4 combines with J gene TRBJ2-5; 9 bases line up with TRBD1. This CDR3 contains 16 residues. Losses at the gene ends were 4 bases for V and 4 bases for J; bases not matched to a gene: 10. This CDR3 reads CASSYGITGGGETQYF. In DNA, the CDR3 is TGTGCCAGCAGTTACGGAATAACAGGGGGCGGAGAGACCCAGTACTTC.

The sample holds a few counts of this clonotype. V gene TRBV20-1 combines with J gene TRBJ2-7, with TRBD1 as a possible D gene (6 bases). The germline V gene encodes CDR1 DFQATT and CDR2 SNEGSKA (reference sequence). This CDR3 contains 15 residues. V was shortened by 2 bases and J by 3 bases, with 17 bases between the two germline ends. CDR3 coding DNA: TGCAGTGCTAGAACCGGGGCCAGGGGAATCTACGAGCAGTACTTC. Its protein product is CSARTGARGIYEQYF.

This clonotype came up a few times. The V and J genes are TRBV4-1 and TRBJ1-2; D remains ambiguous. Per the germline V gene, CDR1 is MGHRA and CDR2 is YSYEKL. The CDR3 has 14 residues. V lost 1 base and J 8 bases, leaving 14 bases between the germline ends. In nucleotides, the CDR3 is TGCGCCAGCAGCCAAGTGACTGAACAAAGGGGCTACACCTTC. This sequence encodes CASSQVTEQRGYTF.

This clonotype was recorded at least ten times. The V and J genes are TRBV11-2 and TRBJ2-1; tentatively, D is TRBD1 (6 bases). The V gene lost 0 bases and the J gene lost 2 bases, with 8 bases spanning the gap. This CDR3 region has 15 residues. The germline V gene encodes CDR1 SGHAT and CDR2 FQNNGV. The CDR3 reads CASSLDRGPYNEQFF. The CDR3 DNA sequence: TGTGCCAGCAGCTTAGACAGGGGACCCTACAATGAGCAGTTCTTC.

This clonotype has ten or more counts. The chain links TRBV7-2 to TRBJ2-4; tentatively, D is TRBD1 (6 bases). Per germline, CDR1 SGHTA and CDR2 FQGNSA. The CDR3 loop spans 15 amino acids. Trimming took 1 base from V and 7 from J, leaving 14 bases between them. The DNA of the CDR3 is TGTGCCAGCAGCTTAGGAAGGAACCAGGGGAACATTCAGTACTTC. Translation gives CASSLGRNQGNIQYF.

The V call is TRBV7-9, the J call TRBJ2-7; a weak D match, TRBD1 (5 bases). V lost 1 base and J lost 3, with 13 bases in between. Germline CDR1 is SEHNR and CDR2 is FQNEAQ (reference sequence). The CDR3 consists of 15 residues. CDR3 sequence (DNA): TGTGCCAGCAGCTTAGGCCCCCAGGGTATCTACGAGCAGTACTTC. Translated: CASSLGPQGIYEQYF.

This clonotype was picked up a small number of times. This chain uses TRBV5-1 with TRBJ2-3; D may be TRBD1 (6 bases). CDR1 SGHRS and CDR2 YFSETQ come from the germline V gene. V was cut by 4 bases and J by 2 bases, with 14 bases left in between. The CDR3 consists of 15 residues. The CDR3 bases are TGCGCCAGCAGCCCGGACAGCCCAGACACAGATACGCAGTATTTT. It specifies CASSPDSPDTDTQYF.

V and J are TRBV14 and TRBJ1-5; D is possibly TRBD1 (6 bases). Per the germline V gene, CDR1 is SGHDN and CDR2 is FVKESK. The V and J ends lost 1 base and 0 bases respectively, with 10 bases between them. CDR3 size: 16 residues. CDR3 region: CASSQATGPSNQPQHF. For the CDR3, the DNA is TGTGCCAGCAGCCAAGCGACAGGACCTAGCAATCAGCCCCAGCATTTT. The whole variable domain, remainder taken from reference TRBV14 and TRBJ1-5, is EAGVTQFPSHSVIEKGQTVTLRCDPISGHDNLYWYRRVMGKEIKFLLHFVKESKQDESGMPNNRFLAERTGGTYSTLKVQPAELEDSGVYFCASSQATGPSNQPQHFGDGTRLSIL.

The gene calls are TRBV28 and TRBJ2-1, with D perhaps TRBD2 (6 bases). CDR1 is MDHEN, CDR2 SYDVKM, per germline. The CDR3 covers 16 residues. V shed 8 bases and J shed 0 bases, with 17 bases lying between them. The CDR3: CASFPSTGSSYNEQFF. The CDR3 nucleotides read TGTGCCAGCTTCCCCTCAACCGGGAGCTCCTACAATGAGCAGTTCTTC.

The genes are TRBV9 and TRBJ1-2, with D perhaps matching TRBD1 (6 bases). Trimming took 4 bases from V and 5 from J, leaving 15 bases between them. CDR1 and CDR2 from the germline V gene are SGDLS and YYNGEE. This CDR3 has 14 residues. The CDR3 loop is CASSFRDGQYGYTF. As DNA, the CDR3 is TGTGCCAGCAGCTTCCGGGACGGACAGTATGGCTACACCTTC.

This clonotype has a handful of counts. The V call is TRBV12-3 or TRBV12-4, the J call TRBJ2-5; possible D gene TRBD1, 6 bases. The CDR3 contains 16 residues. V dropped 6 bases and J dropped 1 base, with 18 bases sitting between them. CDR3 sequence reads: CASSTDPLTGQETQYF. The DNA of the CDR3 is TGTGCCAGCAGCACCGATCCCCTGACAGGCCAAGAGACCCAGTACTTC.

This chain uses TRBV9 with TRBJ2-2, with 9 bases fitting TRBD2. The CDR3 loop spans 16 amino acids. V lost 10 bases and J lost 7; bases outside the gene matches: 17. The germline V gene encodes CDR1 SGDLS and CDR2 YYNGEE. The CDR3 loop is CACPVGASGKGGELFF. Written as DNA, the CDR3 is TGTGCCTGCCCGGTGGGGGCTAGCGGGAAAGGCGGGGAGCTGTTTTTT.

This clonotype was seen ten or more times. The V gene is TRBV7-2, the J gene TRBJ1-1; unclear D gene. This CDR3 region has 15 residues. The germline V gene has CDR1 SGHTA and CDR2 FQGNSA. The V end lost 2 bases, the J end lost 4 bases, and 14 bases lay between the germline ends. The CDR3 sequence is CASSLSRGGGTEAFF. DNA for the CDR3: TGTGCCAGCAGCTTAAGTCGGGGTGGAGGCACTGAAGCTTTCTTT.